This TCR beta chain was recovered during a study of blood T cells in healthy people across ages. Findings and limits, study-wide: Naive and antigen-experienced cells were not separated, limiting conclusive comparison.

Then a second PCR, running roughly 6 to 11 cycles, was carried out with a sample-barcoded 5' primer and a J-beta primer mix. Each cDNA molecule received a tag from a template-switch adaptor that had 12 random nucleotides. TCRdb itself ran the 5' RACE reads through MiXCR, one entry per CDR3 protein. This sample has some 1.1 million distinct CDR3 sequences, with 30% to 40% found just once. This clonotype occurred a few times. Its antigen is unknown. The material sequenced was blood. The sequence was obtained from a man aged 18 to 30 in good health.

In DNA, the CDR3 is TGTGCCAGCAGTTACCCCTTGACAGAAACGGAAGCTTTCTTT. This encodes CASSYPLTETEAFF. The chain is built from TRBV6-2 or TRBV6-3 and TRBJ1-1; D might be TRBD1 (5 bases). The CDR3 sequence is 14 residues long. V was cut by 2 bases and J by 8 bases, with 15 bases left in between. Germline CDR1 and CDR2: MNHEY and SVGEGT.